This entry concerns a single T cell receptor (beta chain). The record originates from a study of blood T cell repertoires in COVID-19. Trimming at V came to 6 bases and at J to 2 bases, leaving 13 bases not matched to a gene. The CDR3 extends over 16 amino acids. Germline values: CDR1 MNHNY, CDR2 SVGAGI (reference sequence). Clones were sequenced by immunoSEQ multiplex PCR, and TCRdb holds only the in-frame ones, with some missing. The sample includes fewer than 250,000 clones, 80% to 95% of them seen just once. Sequenced material: peripheral blood. The receptor comes from a man in his sixties with COVID-19, enrolled during active disease. The chain carries TRBV6-6 and TRBJ2-7, with 7 bases matching TRBD1. The CDR3 is CASSILRDSVPYEQYF. DNA for the CDR3: TGTGCCAGCAGCATCCTCCGGGACAGCGTTCCCTACGAGCAGTACTTC.